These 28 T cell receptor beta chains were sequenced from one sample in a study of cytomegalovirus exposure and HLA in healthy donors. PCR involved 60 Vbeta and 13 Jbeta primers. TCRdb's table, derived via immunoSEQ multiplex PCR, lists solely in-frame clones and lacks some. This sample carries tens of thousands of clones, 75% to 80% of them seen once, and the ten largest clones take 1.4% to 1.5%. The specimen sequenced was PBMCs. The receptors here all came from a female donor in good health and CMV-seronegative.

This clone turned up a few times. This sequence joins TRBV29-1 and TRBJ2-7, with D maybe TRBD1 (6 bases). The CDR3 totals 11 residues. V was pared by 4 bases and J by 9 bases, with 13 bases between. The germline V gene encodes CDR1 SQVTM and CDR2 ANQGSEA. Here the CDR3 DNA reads TGCAGCGTTGCTACAGGGTTCGGGCAGTACTTC. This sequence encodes CSVATGFGQYF.

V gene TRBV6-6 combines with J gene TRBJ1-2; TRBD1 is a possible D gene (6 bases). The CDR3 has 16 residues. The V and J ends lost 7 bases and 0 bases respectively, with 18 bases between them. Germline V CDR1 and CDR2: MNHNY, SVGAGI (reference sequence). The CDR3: CASNPGGARSNYGYTF. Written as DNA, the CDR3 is TGTGCCAGCAATCCGGGGGGGGCCCGTTCTAACTATGGCTACACCTTC.

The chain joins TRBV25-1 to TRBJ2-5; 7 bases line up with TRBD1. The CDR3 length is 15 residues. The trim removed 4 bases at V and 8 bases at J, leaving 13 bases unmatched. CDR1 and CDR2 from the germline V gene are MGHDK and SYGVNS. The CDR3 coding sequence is TGTGCCAGCAGTGCCGGGACAGTAGGACAGACTACCCAGTACTTC. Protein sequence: CASSAGTVGQTTQYF.

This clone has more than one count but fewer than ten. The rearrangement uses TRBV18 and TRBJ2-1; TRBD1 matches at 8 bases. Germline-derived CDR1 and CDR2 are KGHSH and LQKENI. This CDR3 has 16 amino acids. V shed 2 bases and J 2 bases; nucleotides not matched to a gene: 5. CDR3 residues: CASSPRVQGAYNEQFF. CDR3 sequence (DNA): TGTGCCAGCTCACCAAGGGTACAGGGGGCCTACAATGAGCAGTTCTTC.

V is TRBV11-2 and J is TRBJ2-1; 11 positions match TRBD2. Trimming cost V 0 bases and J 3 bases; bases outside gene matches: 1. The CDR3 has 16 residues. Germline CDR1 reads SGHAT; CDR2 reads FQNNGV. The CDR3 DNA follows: TGTGCCAGCAGCTTAGAGCTAGCGGGGGGCTACAATGAGCAGTTCTTC. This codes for CASSLELAGGYNEQFF.

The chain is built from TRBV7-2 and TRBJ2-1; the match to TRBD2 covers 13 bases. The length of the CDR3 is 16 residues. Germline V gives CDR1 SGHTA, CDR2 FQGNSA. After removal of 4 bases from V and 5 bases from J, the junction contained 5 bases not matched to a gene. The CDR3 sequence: CASSWELAGGNNEQFF. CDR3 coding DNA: TGTGCCAGCAGCTGGGAACTAGCGGGGGGGAACAATGAGCAGTTCTTC.

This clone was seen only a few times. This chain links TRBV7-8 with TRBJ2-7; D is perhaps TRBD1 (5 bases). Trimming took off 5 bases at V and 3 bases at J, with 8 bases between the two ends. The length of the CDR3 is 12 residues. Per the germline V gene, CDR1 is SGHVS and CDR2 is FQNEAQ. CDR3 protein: CASSPGRYEQYF. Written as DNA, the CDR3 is TGTGCCAGCAGCCCAGGGCGCTACGAGCAGTACTTC.

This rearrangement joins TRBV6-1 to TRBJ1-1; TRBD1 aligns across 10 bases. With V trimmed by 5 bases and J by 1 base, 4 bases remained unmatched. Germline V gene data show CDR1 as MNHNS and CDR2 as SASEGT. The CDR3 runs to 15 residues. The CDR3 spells CASSRDRGPNTEAFF. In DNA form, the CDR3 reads TGTGCCAGCAGTCGGGACAGGGGTCCGAACACTGAAGCTTTCTTT.

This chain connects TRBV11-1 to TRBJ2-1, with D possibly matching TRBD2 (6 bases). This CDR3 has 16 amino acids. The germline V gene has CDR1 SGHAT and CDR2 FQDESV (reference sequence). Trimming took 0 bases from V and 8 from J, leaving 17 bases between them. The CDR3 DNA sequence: TGTGCCAGCAGCTTAGCGCAAGGGACTTCCCGCCATGAGCAGTTCTTC. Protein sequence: CASSLAQGTSRHEQFF.

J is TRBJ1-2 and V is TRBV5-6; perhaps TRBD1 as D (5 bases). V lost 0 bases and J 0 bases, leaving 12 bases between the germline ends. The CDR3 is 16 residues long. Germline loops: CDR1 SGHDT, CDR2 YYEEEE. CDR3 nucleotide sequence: TGTGCCAGCAGCTTGGATCCCCGCAGGGCTAACTATGGCTACACCTTC. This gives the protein CASSLDPRRANYGYTF.

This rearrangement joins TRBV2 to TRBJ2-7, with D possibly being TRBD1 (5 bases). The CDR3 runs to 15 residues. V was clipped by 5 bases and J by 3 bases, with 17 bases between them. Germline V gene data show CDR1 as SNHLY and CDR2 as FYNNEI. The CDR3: CASSPLTARSYEQYF. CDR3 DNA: TGTGCCAGCAGTCCACTGACAGCGCGGAGCTACGAGCAGTACTTC.

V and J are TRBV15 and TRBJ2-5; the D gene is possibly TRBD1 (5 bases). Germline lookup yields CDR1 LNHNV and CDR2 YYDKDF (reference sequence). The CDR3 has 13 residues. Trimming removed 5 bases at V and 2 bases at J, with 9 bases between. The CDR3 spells CATSGDSQETQYF. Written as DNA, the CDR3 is TGTGCCACCAGCGGCGACAGTCAAGAGACCCAGTACTTC.

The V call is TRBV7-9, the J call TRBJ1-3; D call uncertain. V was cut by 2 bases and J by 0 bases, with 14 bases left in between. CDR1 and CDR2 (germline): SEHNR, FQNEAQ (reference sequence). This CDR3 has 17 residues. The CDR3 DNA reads TGTGCCAGCAGCTTATTCGGCCACAGCGGCTCTGGAAACACCATATATTTT. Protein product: CASSLFGHSGSGNTIYF.

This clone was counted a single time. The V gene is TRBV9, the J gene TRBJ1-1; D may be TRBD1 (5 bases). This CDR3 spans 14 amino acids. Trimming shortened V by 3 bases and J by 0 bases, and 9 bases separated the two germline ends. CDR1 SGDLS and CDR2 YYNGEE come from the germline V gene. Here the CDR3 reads CASSARALNTEAFF. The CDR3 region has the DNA TGTGCCAGCAGCGCCAGGGCACTGAACACTGAAGCTTTCTTT.

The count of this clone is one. The CDR3 region has the DNA TGCGCCAGCAGCACGGCTAGCGGGGGCCTAACTAGCACAGATACGCAGTATTTT. Its protein product is CASSTASGGLTSTDTQYF. V gene TRBV5-1 combines with J gene TRBJ2-3; 10 nucleotides align to TRBD2. This CDR3 has 18 residues. V trimming: 4 bases; J trimming: 0 bases; junction bases outside the gene matches: 11. The germline gives CDR1 SGHRS, CDR2 YFSETQ.

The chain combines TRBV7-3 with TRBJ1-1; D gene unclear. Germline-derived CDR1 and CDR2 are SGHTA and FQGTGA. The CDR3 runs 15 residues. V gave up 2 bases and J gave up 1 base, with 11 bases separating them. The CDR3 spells CASSLSRAANTEAFF. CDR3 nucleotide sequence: TGTGCCAGCAGCTTATCGCGGGCGGCGAACACTGAAGCTTTCTTT.

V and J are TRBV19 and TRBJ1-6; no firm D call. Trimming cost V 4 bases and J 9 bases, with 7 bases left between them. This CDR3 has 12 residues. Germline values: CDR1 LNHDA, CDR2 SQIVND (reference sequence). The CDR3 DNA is TGTGCCAGTAGTAAGAGGGCTTCACCCCTCCACTTT. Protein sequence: CASSKRASPLHF.

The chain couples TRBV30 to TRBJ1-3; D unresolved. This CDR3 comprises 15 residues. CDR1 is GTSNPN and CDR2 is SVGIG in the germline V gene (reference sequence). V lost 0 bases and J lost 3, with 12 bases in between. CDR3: CAWSVGRKGGNTIYF. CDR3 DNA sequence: TGTGCCTGGAGTGTAGGCAGGAAAGGTGGAAACACCATATATTTT.

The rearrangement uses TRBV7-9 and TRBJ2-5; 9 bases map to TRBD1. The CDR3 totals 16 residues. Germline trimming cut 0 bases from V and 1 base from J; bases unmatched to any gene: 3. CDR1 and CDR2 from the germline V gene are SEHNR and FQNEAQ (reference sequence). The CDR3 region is CASSLALGQGQETQYF. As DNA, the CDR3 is TGTGCCAGCAGCTTAGCTCTGGGACAGGGCCAAGAGACCCAGTACTTC.

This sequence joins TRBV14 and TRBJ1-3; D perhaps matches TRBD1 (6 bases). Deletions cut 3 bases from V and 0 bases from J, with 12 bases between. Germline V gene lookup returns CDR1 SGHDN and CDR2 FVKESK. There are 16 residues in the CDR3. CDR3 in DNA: TGTGCCAGCAGCCACACGACAGGATTCTCTGGAAACACCATATATTTT. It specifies CASSHTTGFSGNTIYF.

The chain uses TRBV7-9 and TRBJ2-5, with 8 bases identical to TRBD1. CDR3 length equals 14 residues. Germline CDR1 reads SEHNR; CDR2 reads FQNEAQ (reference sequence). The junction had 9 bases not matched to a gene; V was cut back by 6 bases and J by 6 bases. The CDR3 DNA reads TGTGCCAGCAGTACGGGACAGGCCTGGAAGACCCAGTACTTC. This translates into CASSTGQAWKTQYF.

For the CDR3, the DNA is TGTGCCAGCAGTGTCACGGGGGGCCATACGCAGTATTTT. Protein sequence: CASSVTGGHTQYF. The V gene is TRBV6-5, the J gene TRBJ2-3; the D gene is possibly TRBD2 (7 bases). Trimming shortened V by 5 bases and J by 7 bases, and 13 bases separated the two germline ends. Germline V gene lookup returns CDR1 MNHEY and CDR2 SVGAGI. This CDR3 comprises 13 residues.

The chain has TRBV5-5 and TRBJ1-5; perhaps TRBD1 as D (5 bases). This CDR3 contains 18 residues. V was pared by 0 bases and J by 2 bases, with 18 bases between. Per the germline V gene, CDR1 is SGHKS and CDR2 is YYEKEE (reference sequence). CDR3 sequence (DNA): TGTGCCAGCAGCTTGGCATCCGCGGGACCCACCGGCAATCAGCCCCAGCATTTT. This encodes CASSLASAGPTGNQPQHF.

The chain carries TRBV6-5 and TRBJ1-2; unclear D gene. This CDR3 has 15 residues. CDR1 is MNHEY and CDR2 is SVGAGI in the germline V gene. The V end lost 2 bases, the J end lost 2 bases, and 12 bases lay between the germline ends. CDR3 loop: CASSYGTAPNYGYTF. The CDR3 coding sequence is TGTGCCAGCAGTTACGGTACAGCCCCGAACTATGGCTACACCTTC.

DNA of the CDR3: TGCGCCAGCAGCTCAGGACAGGGATCCTACGAGCAGTACTTC. Its translation: CASSSGQGSYEQYF. The chain carries TRBV4-1 and TRBJ2-7; TRBD1 matches 8 bases. V was pared by 5 bases and J by 1 base, with 4 bases of the junction left unmatched. The CDR3 has 14 residues. CDR1 MGHRA and CDR2 YSYEKL come from the germline V gene.

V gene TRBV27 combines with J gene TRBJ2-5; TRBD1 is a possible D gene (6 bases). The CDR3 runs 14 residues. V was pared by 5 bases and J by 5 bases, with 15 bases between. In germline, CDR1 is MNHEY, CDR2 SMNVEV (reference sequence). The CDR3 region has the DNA TGTGCCAGCAGTAGAAACAGGGTGGTGGAGACCCAGTACTTC. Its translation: CASSRNRVVETQYF.

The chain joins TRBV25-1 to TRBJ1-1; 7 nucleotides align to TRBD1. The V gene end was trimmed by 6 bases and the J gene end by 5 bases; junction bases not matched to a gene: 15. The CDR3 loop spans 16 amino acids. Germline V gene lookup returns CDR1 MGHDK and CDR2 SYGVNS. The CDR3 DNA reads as TGTGCCAGCAGCGATTCTCGGGACAGATTAAATACTGAAGCTTTCTTT. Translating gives CASSDSRDRLNTEAFF.

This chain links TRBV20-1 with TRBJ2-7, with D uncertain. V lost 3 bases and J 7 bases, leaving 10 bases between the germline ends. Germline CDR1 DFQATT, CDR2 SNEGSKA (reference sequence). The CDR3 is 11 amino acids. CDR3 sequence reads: CSARGDCEQYF. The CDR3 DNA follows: TGCAGTGCTAGGGGTGACTGTGAGCAGTACTTC.